One and the same sample provided the 27 T cell receptor beta chains below, sequenced in a study of shared clonotypes between healthy human individuals (dated by TCRdb to the early 2020s). The library was obtained by the immunoSEQ multiplex PCR assay. In its TCRdb copy, this immuneACCESS table keeps in-frame sequences only and misses some clones. Where compared with another copy, unresolved V genes explain less than half of these, and the others have no known cause. For this sample there are roughly 680,000 clones; just under 75% appear just once. The ten top clones hold approximately 1.7% of the sample. Sample: memory CD4+ T cells sorted from blood. The sample's cell subset or site label, in plain terms: CD45RA-negative fraction. All receptors come from a woman in her thirties in good health.

The chain has TRBV28 and TRBJ1-2; D might be TRBD1 (6 bases). CDR3 size: 18 residues. CDR1 and CDR2 (germline): MDHEN, SYDVKM. Trimming pared 6 bases from V and 0 bases from J, leaving 23 bases between. The DNA for the CDR3 is TGTGCCAGCAGCCGAGCCCGGGACACCTCAAGGGCTAACTATGGCTACACCTTC. As protein: CASSRARDTSRANYGYTF.

The J gene is TRBJ2-5, the V gene TRBV4-2, with D unclear. There are 13 residues in the CDR3. Germline V gene lookup returns CDR1 LGHNA and CDR2 YNFKEQ. The germline V and J ends were trimmed by 1 base and 5 bases, with 8 bases remaining between them. CDR3 nucleotide sequence: TGTGCCAGCAGCCAAGCTGCCGGGGAGACCCAGTACTTC. Translating gives CASSQAAGETQYF.

The gene calls are TRBV5-1 and TRBJ2-5; possibly TRBD1 or TRBD2 for D (5 bases each). The germline CDR1 and CDR2 sequences are SGHRS and YFSETQ. CDR3 length: 16 amino acids. V dropped 2 bases and J dropped 5 bases, with 19 bases sitting between them. The CDR3 loop is CASSFYRDLWRETQYF. The CDR3 coding sequence is TGCGCCAGCAGCTTCTACCGGGACCTATGGCGCGAGACCCAGTACTTC.

To note about this clone: The sample contains more than one DNA sequence encoding this CDR3. The V and J genes are TRBV5-1 and TRBJ2-7; 8 nucleotides line up with TRBD1. The CDR3 covers 15 residues. The trim removed 0 bases at V and 5 bases at J, leaving 7 bases unmatched. Germline CDR1 is SGHRS and CDR2 is YFSETQ. CDR3 sequence: CASSLAGQGLHEQYF. In nucleotides, the CDR3 is TGCGCCAGCAGCTTGGCCGGACAGGGTTTGCACGAGCAGTACTTC.

This chain links TRBV28 with TRBJ1-5; D remains unclear. From germline, CDR1 is MDHEN and CDR2 SYDVKM. Trimming pared 5 bases from V and 3 bases from J, leaving 17 bases between. This CDR3 spans 16 amino acids. CDR3 protein: CASSPPLQFPNQPQHF. CDR3 DNA sequence: TGTGCCAGCAGTCCTCCGCTACAGTTCCCCAATCAGCCCCAGCATTTT.

The chain recombines TRBV6-1 with TRBJ2-1; 8 bases are a match to TRBD1. The V gene's germline CDR1 is MNHNS and CDR2 SASEGT. The CDR3 consists of 16 residues. Losses at the gene ends were 2 bases for V and 7 bases for J; bases not matched to a gene: 10. CDR3 sequence (DNA): TGTGCCAGCAGTGAAAGGGCAGGGGGCAGTAGAAATGAGCAGTTCTTC. It encodes CASSERAGGSRNEQFF.

J is TRBJ2-7 and V is TRBV28; D could derive from TRBD1 or TRBD2 (5 bases each). Trimming shortened V by 6 bases and J by 4 bases, and 22 bases separated the two germline ends. CDR1 is MDHEN and CDR2 is SYDVKM in the germline V gene. CDR3 size: 16 residues. CDR3 protein: CASRQSLGPRTYEQYF. The CDR3 DNA sequence: TGTGCCAGCAGGCAATCGTTGGGACCGCGGACTTACGAGCAGTACTTC.

The rearrangement joins TRBV6-6 to TRBJ2-7; the match to TRBD2 covers 11 bases. The junction had 7 bases not matched to a gene; V was cut back by 5 bases and J by 1 base. From germline, CDR1 is MNHNY and CDR2 SVGAGI (reference sequence). This CDR3 region has 16 residues. The CDR3 region has the DNA TGTGCCAGCAGTCCGCCGGGGACTAGCGGATCCTACGAGCAGTACTTC. Protein product: CASSPPGTSGSYEQYF.

V usage is TRBV5-1 and J usage is TRBJ2-5; D unresolved. V was clipped by 0 bases and J by 5 bases, with 11 bases between them. This CDR3 has 14 residues. The V gene's germline CDR1 is SGHRS and CDR2 YFSETQ. This chain's CDR3 is CASSLDGVSETQYF. In nucleotides, the CDR3 is TGCGCCAGCAGCTTGGACGGAGTGTCGGAGACCCAGTACTTC.

Remarks on this clone: One end of the junction does not line up with germline, which may come from a read error. V gene TRBV7-3 combines with J gene TRBJ2-1; D unclear. Germline CDR1 and CDR2: SGHTA and FQGTGA. The CDR3 spans 11 residues. The CDR3 loop reads CASSPSQAQVF. CDR3 nucleotide sequence: TGTGCCAGCAGCCCGTCGCAAGCTCAGGTCTTC.

This rearrangement joins TRBV6-5 to TRBJ2-3, with D possibly matching TRBD1 (5 bases). There are 13 residues in the CDR3. Trimming cost V 6 bases and J 8 bases, with 15 bases left between them. Per the germline V gene, CDR1 is MNHEY and CDR2 is SVGAGI. The CDR3 loop is CASRGHFVGTQYF. CDR3 nucleotides: TGTGCCAGCAGAGGACATTTCGTGGGTACGCAGTATTTT.

The chain couples TRBV28 to TRBJ1-2, with D uncertain. The V gene lost 1 base and the J gene lost 8 bases, with 14 bases spanning the gap. The CDR3 contains 14 residues. CDR1 and CDR2 (germline): MDHEN, SYDVKM. CDR3 in amino acids: CASSLSRDPGGYTF. In DNA form, the CDR3 reads TGTGCCAGCAGTTTATCCCGGGATCCCGGCGGCTACACCTTC.

J is TRBJ1-5 and V is TRBV7-6, with TRBD1 matching over 8 bases. The junction had 11 bases not matched to a gene; V was cut back by 1 base and J by 6 bases. This CDR3 contains 17 residues. Germline values: CDR1 SGHVS, CDR2 FNYEAQ. CDR3 in DNA: TGTGCCAGCAGCTTAGTGAGCCGGCAGGGGGCGGGTCAGCCCCAGCATTTT. Translating gives CASSLVSRQGAGQPQHF.

The V and J genes are TRBV28 and TRBJ2-3; D might be TRBD1 or TRBD2, each matching 6 bases. V lost 5 bases, J lost 4 bases, and 25 bases lay in between. The CDR3 loop spans 18 amino acids. CDR1 is MDHEN, CDR2 SYDVKM, per germline. CDR3 sequence reads: CASSPHQFGGPMADTQYF. The CDR3 DNA follows: TGTGCCAGCAGTCCCCATCAATTTGGGGGGCCAATGGCAGATACGCAGTATTTT.

The genes are TRBV27 and TRBJ2-7; D is ambiguous. CDR3 length equals 13 residues. Germline V gene lookup returns CDR1 MNHEY and CDR2 SMNVEV (reference sequence). Trimming left V 8 bases short and J 0 bases short, with 11 bases between. CDR3 protein: CASLSPYSYEQYF. The CDR3 DNA reads as TGTGCCAGCCTTAGTCCCTACTCCTACGAGCAGTACTTC.

The genes are TRBV5-1 and TRBJ2-2; a possible D gene is TRBD2 (5 bases). The germline V and J ends were trimmed by 7 bases and 6 bases, with 10 bases remaining between them. Germline CDR1 and CDR2: SGHRS and YFSETQ. The CDR3 consists of 12 residues. CDR3 in amino acids: CASLGVAGELFF. CDR3 bases: TGCGCCAGCCTCGGGGTGGCCGGGGAGCTGTTTTTT.

The chain recombines TRBV28 with TRBJ1-3; the D gene is possibly TRBD1 (6 bases). The V gene lost 5 bases and the J gene lost 2 bases, with 19 bases spanning the gap. This CDR3 contains 17 residues. Germline V gene sequence: CDR1 MDHEN, CDR2 SYDVKM. The CDR3 spells CASSPRAGAKAGNTIYF. The CDR3 DNA is TGTGCCAGCAGTCCTAGGGCGGGGGCGAAGGCTGGAAACACCATATATTTT. Full variable domain (missing parts from reference TRBV28 and TRBJ1-3): DVKVTQSSRYLVKRTGEKVFLECVQDMDHENMFWYRQDPGLGLRLIYFSYDVKMKEKGDIPEGYSVSREKKERFSLILESASTNQTSMYLCASSPRAGAKAGNTIYFGEGSWLTVV.

The chain uses TRBV7-9 and TRBJ2-7, with TRBD2 as a possible D gene (6 bases). The CDR3 covers 13 residues. Trimming cost V 4 bases and J 3 bases, with 10 bases left between them. Germline CDR1 is SEHNR and CDR2 is FQNEAQ (reference sequence). CDR3 sequence reads: CASSSGLLYEQYF. In DNA, the CDR3 is TGTGCCAGCAGCTCCGGACTACTCTACGAGCAGTACTTC. Complete variable domain (other parts from reference TRBV7-9 and TRBJ2-7): DTGVSQNPRHKITKRGQNVTFRCDPISEHNRLYWYRQTLGQGPEFLTYFQNEAQLEKSRLLSDRFSAERPKGSFSTLEIQRTEQGDSAMYLCASSSGLLYEQYFGPGTRLTVT.

The DNA for the CDR3 is TGTGCCAGCAGCCAGGGACTAGCGAATTACAATGAGCAGTTCTTC. Encoded protein: CASSQGLANYNEQFF. The chain couples TRBV5-8 to TRBJ2-1; 10 positions match TRBD2. The CDR3 is 15 amino acids. Germline V gene data show CDR1 as SGHTS and CDR2 as YDEGEE. Trimming removed 4 bases from V and 4 bases from J; junction bases left unmatched: 5.

Concerning this clone: The identical CDR3 is also encoded by other nucleotide sequences in the sample. This sequence joins TRBV5-4 and TRBJ1-1; D gene unclear. The CDR3 consists of 11 residues. Trimming took 4 bases from V and 1 from J, leaving 2 bases between them. CDR1 and CDR2 (germline): SGHNT, YYREEE (reference sequence). The CDR3 loop reads CASSTNTEAFF. Here the CDR3 DNA reads TGTGCCAGCAGCACGAACACTGAAGCTTTCTTT.

This chain uses TRBV7-2 with TRBJ1-6; D uncertain. The CDR3 runs to 16 residues. Germline V CDR1 and CDR2: SGHTA, FQGNSA. V was clipped by 3 bases and J by 1 base, with 10 bases between them. CDR3 residues: CASSFQAVSYNSPLHF. In DNA form, the CDR3 reads TGTGCCAGCAGCTTCCAGGCTGTATCCTATAATTCACCCCTCCACTTT. Based on the CDR3 plus reference TRBV7-2 and TRBJ1-6, the full variable domain is GAGVSQSPSNKVTEKGKDVELRCDPISGHTALYWYRQSLGQGLEFLIYFQGNSAPDKSGLPSDRFSAERTGGSVSTLTIQRTQQEDSAVYLCASSFQAVSYNSPLHFGNGTRLTVT.

The rearrangement joins TRBV19 to TRBJ2-5; D might be TRBD2 (5 bases). Deletions cut 9 bases from V and 5 bases from J, with 13 bases between. This CDR3 spans 12 amino acids. The germline CDR1 and CDR2 sequences are LNHDA and SQIVND (reference sequence). CDR3 sequence (DNA): TGTGCCAGCAGCGGTTCTTTGGAGACCCAGTACTTC. It specifies CASSGSLETQYF.

The chain employs TRBV19 and TRBJ2-1; 9 bases match TRBD2. Germline CDR1 reads LNHDA; CDR2 reads SQIVND (reference sequence). The ends lost 5 bases at V and 2 bases at J; junction bases unmatched: 4. The CDR3 contains 15 residues. The chain's CDR3 is CASSRTSEPYNEQFF. The DNA for the CDR3 is TGTGCCAGTAGTCGGACTAGCGAGCCCTACAATGAGCAGTTCTTC.

The chain couples TRBV5-1 to TRBJ2-5; TRBD2 matches at 13 bases. This CDR3 contains 16 residues. Germline lookup yields CDR1 SGHRS and CDR2 YFSETQ. With 3 bases clipped from V and 5 bases from J, the junction kept 7 bases outside the gene matches. CDR3: CASSSTSGRAVETQYF. The CDR3 nucleotides are TGCGCCAGCAGCTCCACTAGCGGGAGGGCCGTCGAGACCCAGTACTTC.

The chain employs TRBV27 and TRBJ2-4, with a tentative D call TRBD2 (7 bases). The length of the CDR3 is 15 residues. V gave up 8 bases and J gave up 8 bases, with 22 bases separating them. Germline assignment: CDR1 MNHEY and CDR2 SMNVEV (reference sequence). Here the CDR3 reads CASRPAGAREDIQYF. Written as DNA, the CDR3 is TGTGCCAGCCGTCCCGCGGGGGCGAGGGAAGACATTCAGTACTTC.

The chain couples TRBV4-1 to TRBJ2-1; D not certain. Trimming shortened V by 2 bases and J by 7 bases, and 6 bases separated the two germline ends. This CDR3 has 12 residues. Germline V gene lookup returns CDR1 MGHRA and CDR2 YSYEKL. The CDR3 region has the DNA TGCGCCAGCAGCCAACTAGTAAATGAGCAGTTCTTC. It specifies CASSQLVNEQFF.

The V gene is TRBV18, the J gene TRBJ2-1; TRBD2 matches 9 bases. The CDR3 loop spans 16 amino acids. Germline trimming cut 6 bases from V and 1 base from J; bases unmatched to any gene: 7. Looked up from germline, CDR1 is KGHSH and CDR2 is LQKENI. The CDR3 loop is CASSSALAGSYNEQFF. In DNA, the CDR3 is TGTGCCAGCTCCTCGGCTCTAGCGGGGTCCTACAATGAGCAGTTCTTC.